Following are 5 T cell receptor beta chains from one sample sequenced in a study of blood T cell repertoires in COVID-19. Sequencing was performed with immunoSEQ multiplex PCR; in TCRdb, only in-frame clones are kept and a portion is missing. Of approximately 100,000 clones listed, roughly 79% were seen once; the top ten hold 8% to 13%. What was sequenced was peripheral blood. These receptors were obtained from a human donor in a cohort sampled during active COVID-19.

This clone came up once. V and J are TRBV7-9 and TRBJ1-2; D is unclear. CDR1 and CDR2 from the germline V gene are SEHNR and FQNEAQ (reference sequence). V was pared by 0 bases and J by 8 bases, with 13 bases between. The CDR3 extends over 14 amino acids. CDR3 in DNA: TGTGCCAGCAGCTTAGCGTTAGAGGTCGAGGGCTACACCTTC. Protein: CASSLALEVEGYTF.

The chain links TRBV19 to TRBJ2-1, with no clear D. V was pared by 3 bases and J by 5 bases, with 8 bases between. CDR1 and CDR2 from the germline V gene are LNHDA and SQIVND (reference sequence). This CDR3 region has 13 residues. CDR3 nucleotide sequence: TGTGCCAGTAGTATTGGTCAGGACAATGAGCAGTTCTTC. Amino acids: CASSIGQDNEQFF.

The J gene is TRBJ1-1, the V gene TRBV9; tentative D call: TRBD1 (6 bases). This CDR3 contains 17 residues. The V and J ends lost 0 bases and 5 bases respectively, with 20 bases between them. Germline V gene lookup returns CDR1 SGDLS and CDR2 YYNGEE. CDR3 sequence: CASSVGFQGRPLTEAFF. In DNA form, the CDR3 reads TGTGCCAGCAGCGTAGGATTTCAGGGGCGGCCTCTGACTGAAGCTTTCTTT.

This chain uses TRBV7-9 with TRBJ2-1, with 7 bases matching TRBD1. CDR3 size: 13 residues. Trimming took 6 bases from V and 6 from J; bases not matched to a gene: 5. Germline values: CDR1 SEHNR, CDR2 FQNEAQ (reference sequence). In DNA, the CDR3 is TGTGCCAGCAGTTACGACAGGGTCAATGAGCAGTTCTTC. Translated: CASSYDRVNEQFF.

V and J are TRBV6-6 and TRBJ1-1; 8 bases fit TRBD1. Germline V gene sequence: CDR1 MNHNY, CDR2 SVGAGI (reference sequence). The CDR3 consists of 14 residues. J lost 3 bases, V lost 7 bases, and 7 bases had no gene match. In DNA form, the CDR3 reads TGTGCCAGCAATCTACAGGGGGTAGACACTGAAGCTTTCTTT. Its translation: CASNLQGVDTEAFF.